These 24 T cell receptor beta chains came from one sample sequenced in a study of T cell repertoires in cytomegalovirus infection. TCRdb used MiXCR to reprocess the reads, holding one entry per CDR3 protein. The sample holds about 920,000 distinct CDR3 sequences, more than 25% seen once. Their antigen targets remain unknown. The material sequenced was cultured CD8+ T cells from PBMCs, taken from culture after CMV antigen stimulation. The receptors here all came from a human donor in good health (CMV status not recorded). Some clones in this sample may be carry-over from other donors' samples.

A few counts support this clonotype. The chain joins TRBV19 to TRBJ1-5; unclear D gene. The V gene lost 1 base and the J gene lost 0 bases, with 10 bases spanning the gap. This CDR3 has 16 residues. Germline-derived CDR1 and CDR2 are LNHDA and SQIVND (reference sequence). The CDR3 spells CASSIAGSNSNQPQHF. DNA for the CDR3: TGTGCCAGTAGTATAGCTGGCTCAAATAGCAATCAGCCCCAGCATTTT.

The V and J genes are TRBV7-6 and TRBJ1-2; TRBD1 matches at 9 bases. This CDR3 comprises 17 residues. Germline V CDR1 and CDR2: SGHVS, FNYEAQ. J was trimmed by 3 bases and V by 2 bases; bases with no gene match: 10. Written as DNA, the CDR3 is TGTGCCAGCAGCTTAACCACACAGGGGGCGAAAGACTATGGCTACACCTTC. Protein sequence: CASSLTTQGAKDYGYTF.

The chain employs TRBV6-1 and TRBJ1-6; 9 positions agree with TRBD1. The trim removed 7 bases at V and 7 bases at J, leaving 8 bases unmatched. CDR1 is MNHNS, CDR2 SASEGT, per germline. This CDR3 is built from 15 residues. The CDR3 loop reads CASTPRTGANSPLHF. CDR3 coding DNA: TGTGCCAGCACCCCGAGGACAGGGGCGAATTCACCCCTCCACTTT.

This clonotype appeared many times. The chain recombines TRBV7-6 with TRBJ2-7; either TRBD1 or TRBD2 may supply D (5 bases each). CDR1 is SGHVS and CDR2 is FNYEAQ in the germline V gene. Deletions cut 5 bases from V and 4 bases from J, with 18 bases between. The CDR3 length is 15 residues. The CDR3: CASSPPRDRLYEQYV. CDR3 nucleotide sequence: TGTGCCAGCAGCCCCCCACGGGACCGGCTTTACGAGCAGTACGTC.

The V gene is TRBV7-6, the J gene TRBJ2-1; D is possibly TRBD1 or TRBD2 (6 bases each). CDR1 and CDR2 from the germline V gene are SGHVS and FNYEAQ. The CDR3 has 17 residues. V was clipped by 1 base and J by 2 bases, with 15 bases between them. The CDR3 here is CASSLEGRGGPYNEQFF. The CDR3, as DNA: TGTGCCAGCAGCTTAGAAGGGAGAGGGGGGCCCTACAATGAGCAGTTCTTC.

A few counts support this clonotype. V is TRBV5-5 and J is TRBJ1-2; 7 bases line up with TRBD1. Trimming cost V 0 bases and J 0 bases; bases outside gene matches: 26. Germline V gene lookup returns CDR1 SGHKS and CDR2 YYEKEE (reference sequence). The CDR3 spans 23 residues. CDR3 protein: CASSLVPVYVDRDSPVSNYGYTF. As DNA, the CDR3 is TGTGCCAGCAGCTTGGTTCCGGTTTATGTGGACCGGGACAGTCCGGTATCTAACTATGGCTACACCTTC.

This chain joins TRBV28 and TRBJ2-1, with D perhaps matching TRBD1 or TRBD2 (5 bases each). This CDR3 has 21 residues. Germline lookup yields CDR1 MDHEN and CDR2 SYDVKM. Trimming removed 4 bases from V and 2 bases from J, with 30 bases in between. The CDR3 nucleotides are TGTGCCAGCAGTTCAGGGAGTAGGGTCAGGGCGTCCCTCATCCCCTACAATGAGCAGTTCTTC. The encoded protein is CASSSGSRVRASLIPYNEQFF.

The V call is TRBV7-6, the J call TRBJ1-2, with TRBD1 matching over 8 bases. This CDR3 has 19 amino acids. Germline V lookup: CDR1 SGHVS, CDR2 FNYEAQ. V gave up 4 bases and J gave up 5 bases; unmatched junction bases: 21. The CDR3 bases are TGTGCCAGCAGCTCACACACAAAACCGGGGACAGGAGTGACTTATGGCTACACCTTC. This translates into CASSSHTKPGTGVTYGYTF.

The genes are TRBV6-2 or TRBV6-3 and TRBJ2-7; D is tentatively TRBD1 or TRBD2 (5 bases each). Trimming removed 5 bases from V and 2 bases from J, with 16 bases in between. Per the germline V gene, CDR1 is MNHEY and CDR2 is SVGEGT. CDR3 length: 15 residues. In nucleotides, the CDR3 is TGTGCCAGCAGTGTCCATCCGGGACGGCCCTACGAGCAGTACGTC. As protein: CASSVHPGRPYEQYV.

The chain couples TRBV7-2 to TRBJ1-2; tentative D call: TRBD1 (5 bases). This CDR3 contains 13 residues. Trimming took 5 bases from V and 7 from J, leaving 14 bases between them. Germline CDR1 SGHTA, CDR2 FQGNSA. The CDR3, as DNA: TGTGCCAGCAGCCCCTTCCGGGGGGGTGGCTACACCTTC. This encodes CASSPFRGGGYTF.

This clonotype was seen many times. The rearrangement joins TRBV12-3 or TRBV12-4 to TRBJ2-3; TRBD2 agrees at 8 bases. The V and J ends lost 6 bases and 2 bases, in that order; junction bases with no gene match: 4. The CDR3 covers 14 residues. The CDR3 region has the DNA TGTGCCAGCAGCTTCGGGGGGGCCACAGATACGCAGTATTTT. Its translation is CASSFGGATDTQYF.

The genes are TRBV7-4 and TRBJ2-3; no clear D gene. V was clipped by 5 bases and J by 0 bases, with 15 bases between them. This CDR3 contains 16 residues. Germline V lookup: CDR1 SGHVT, CDR2 SQSDAQ. CDR3 DNA: TGTGCCAGCAGCGCCTTAACGGCGGCTAGCACAGATACGCAGTATTTT. This sequence encodes CASSALTAASTDTQYF.

The chain is built from TRBV19 and TRBJ2-1, with 10 bases lining up with TRBD1. V lost 3 bases to trimming and J lost 7 bases; unmatched junction nucleotides: 6. This CDR3 contains 15 residues. Germline CDR1 LNHDA, CDR2 SQIVND (reference sequence). CDR3 protein: CASSIVRDRGNEQFF. As DNA, the CDR3 is TGTGCCAGTAGTATCGTCCGGGACAGGGGAAATGAGCAGTTCTTC.

The chain's CDR3 is CASSLPIGTVRNTQYF. CDR3 DNA: TGTGCCAGCAGTTTGCCCATCGGGACAGTTAGGAATACGCAGTATTTT. The J gene is TRBJ2-3, the V gene TRBV28; 7 positions agree with TRBD1. Germline CDR1 and CDR2: MDHEN and SYDVKM. Trimming removed 3 bases from V and 7 bases from J; junction bases left unmatched: 13. This CDR3 has 16 amino acids.

V usage is TRBV6-5 and J usage is TRBJ2-6; TRBD2 aligns across 10 bases. Germline lookup yields CDR1 MNHEY and CDR2 SVGAGI. Trimming removed 0 bases from V and 0 bases from J; junction bases left unmatched: 14. This CDR3 contains 22 residues. The CDR3 sequence is CASSYSIGIPLAGISGANVLTF. CDR3 nucleotide sequence: TGTGCCAGCAGTTACTCGATAGGCATCCCACTAGCGGGGATCTCTGGGGCCAACGTCCTGACTTTC.

Of note for this clonotype: The CDR3 ends on some other residue instead of the conserved phenylalanine or tryptophan, so this is likely a read error. The chain uses TRBV29-1 and TRBJ1-1; D not resolved. CDR3 length: 11 residues. CDR1 and CDR2 from the germline V gene are SQVTM and ANQGSEA. V shed 4 bases and J shed 4 bases, with 7 bases lying between them. The CDR3 region is CSVAAFTEAFS. The CDR3 DNA reads TGCAGCGTTGCGGCGTTCACTGAAGCTTTCTCT.

This clonotype was recorded at least ten times. The genes are TRBV7-8 and TRBJ1-1; D gene ambiguous. In germline, CDR1 is SGHVS, CDR2 FQNEAQ. CDR3 length: 14 amino acids. V lost 1 base, J lost 0 bases, and 6 bases lay in between. CDR3 amino acids: CASSLGLVNTEAFF. The CDR3 DNA follows: TGTGCCAGCAGCTTAGGATTGGTGAACACTGAAGCTTTCTTT.

This clonotype was recorded a few times. The chain has TRBV4-1 and TRBJ1-4; D might be TRBD1 (5 bases). The CDR3 spans 15 residues. The V and J ends lost 0 bases and 6 bases respectively, with 11 bases between them. Per the germline V gene, CDR1 is MGHRA and CDR2 is YSYEKL. The CDR3 loop reads CASSQDSWGDEKLFF. The CDR3 DNA follows: TGCGCCAGCAGCCAAGACTCATGGGGGGATGAAAAACTGTTTTTT.

The V call is TRBV7-9, the J call TRBJ2-5, with 9 positions matching TRBD1. This CDR3 is 16 amino acids long. In germline, CDR1 is SEHNR, CDR2 FQNEAQ (reference sequence). With V trimmed by 4 bases and J by 0 bases, 6 bases remained unmatched. The CDR3 loop reads CASSSSDRGDQETQYF. CDR3 DNA sequence: TGTGCCAGCAGCTCATCGGACAGGGGAGACCAAGAGACCCAGTACTTC.

This clonotype was seen many times. This chain links TRBV6-1 with TRBJ1-3; D gene unclear. V was shortened by 7 bases and J by 0 bases, with 4 bases between the two germline ends. Germline assignment: CDR1 MNHNS and CDR2 SASEGT. The CDR3 loop spans 12 amino acids. CDR3 region: CASKASGNTIYF. The DNA for the CDR3 is TGTGCCAGCAAAGCCTCTGGAAACACCATATATTTT.

There are a few counts of this clonotype. The rearrangement joins TRBV15 to TRBJ2-5; no reliable D call. CDR3 length: 13 residues. V was trimmed by 8 bases and J by 1 base, leaving 11 bases between them. The germline V gene has CDR1 LNHNV and CDR2 YYDKDF (reference sequence). CDR3 nucleotide sequence: TGTGCCACCGTGGGCCCCGGCCAAGAGACCCAGTACTTC. It encodes CATVGPGQETQYF.

This clonotype was recorded a few times. This chain joins TRBV19 and TRBJ2-6; D may match TRBD1 or TRBD2 (5 bases each). V was clipped by 10 bases and J by 4 bases, with 20 bases between them. This CDR3 is 16 amino acids long. Germline-derived CDR1 and CDR2 are LNHDA and SQIVND (reference sequence). The CDR3 sequence: CAKPGKGAQGANVLTF. For the CDR3, the DNA is TGTGCCAAGCCGGGAAAAGGGGCGCAAGGGGCCAACGTCCTGACTTTC.

The CDR3 bases are TGCGGGGGATGGGACACTGAAGCTTTCTTT. It specifies CGGWDTEAFF. The chain couples TRBV29-1 to TRBJ1-1, with a weak D call TRBD1 (5 bases). This CDR3 has 10 residues. Germline loops: CDR1 SQVTM, CDR2 ANQGSEA. Drawing the rest from reference TRBV29-1 and TRBJ1-1, the complete variable domain is SAVISQKPSRDICQRGTSLTIQCQVDSQVTMMFWYRQQPGQSLTLIATANQGSEATYESGFVIDKFPISRPNLTFSTLTVSNMSPEDSSIYLCGGWDTEAFFGQGTRLTVV.

This clonotype was recorded a few times. The chain couples TRBV27 to TRBJ1-1, with a tentative D call TRBD1 (5 bases). Germline V gene data show CDR1 as MNHEY and CDR2 as SMNVEV (reference sequence). The CDR3 totals 15 residues. V lost 1 base, J lost 3 bases, and 12 bases lay in between. The DNA for the CDR3 is TGTGCCAGCAGTTTATTTTGGGGGAGGGACACTGAAGCTTTCTTT. This codes for CASSLFWGRDTEAFF.